This T cell receptor beta chain was captured in a study of blood T cell repertoires in COVID-19. As for the study in general: Both acute and convalescent COVID-19 samples were obtained from the United States, Italy and Spain. Sources were T cells, B-cell-depleted T cells, or PBMCs; the material itself was cDNA or gDNA.

V was cut by 2 bases and J by 10 bases, with 18 bases left in between. The CDR3 has 16 amino acids. Germline V CDR1 and CDR2: MNHEY, SMNVEV (reference sequence). In the authors' workflow: From reference gene primer amplification, estimates of nucleated cell counts were derived. Only in-frame clones appear in the TCRdb table, and some are missing; sequencing was by immunoSEQ multiplex PCR. V, J and clone size reflect that table, while D and trimming were determined from the DNA. The sample records 100,000 to 150,000 clones, less than 90% being singletons. The sequence derives from a man aged 55 to 70 with acute or convalescent COVID-19. The chain has TRBV27 and TRBJ1-6, with D possibly TRBD1 on 6 matching bases. Sequenced: peripheral blood. CDR3 residues: CASSLRRTDRVSPLHF. CDR3 sequence (DNA): TGTGCCAGCAGTTTAAGGAGGACAGACCGGGTCTCACCCCTCCACTTT.